This T cell receptor (beta chain) was identified during a study of patients and donors after allogeneic stem cell transplantation. The CDR3 loop spans 17 amino acids. The V gene end was trimmed by 0 bases and the J gene end by 5 bases; junction bases not matched to a gene: 6. CDR1 and CDR2 (germline): LGHNA, YSLEER. TCRdb ran MiXCR on the RT-PCR reads and lists one entry per CDR3 protein. The sample contains about a million distinct CDR3 sequences, 18% of which appear only once. Material: blood, either unsorted or a sorted T cell fraction (not recorded which). This receptor was identified in a human donor who was either an allogeneic HSCT recipient or a stem cell or donor lymphocyte infusion donor (not recorded which). It is not recorded whose cells these are; they may come from a transplant donor. This chain uses TRBV4-3 with TRBJ2-1, with TRBD2 matching 11 bases. CDR3 residues: CASSQDVRLAGNNEQFF. As DNA, the CDR3 is TGCGCCAGCAGCCAAGATGTACGACTAGCGGGAAACAATGAGCAGTTCTTC.